This section outlines one T cell receptor beta chain sequence together with its context. These data come from a study of blood T cell repertoires in COVID-19. This CDR3 comprises 16 residues. With 1 base removed from V and 1 base from J, the gap between germline ends came to 10 bases. Germline loops: CDR1 KGHSY, CDR2 FQNENV. Assay: immunoSEQ multiplex PCR; the TCRdb copy retains only in-frame clones and omits some. The top ten clones hold approximately 1.8% of a sample with more than 200,000 clones, 88% of them seen once. The chain employs TRBV16 and TRBJ2-2; a possible D gene is TRBD1 (5 bases). The source of this sequence is a man between 65 and 80 years old with acute or convalescent COVID-19. Sequenced input: peripheral blood. CDR3: CASSQFRTGNTGELFF. For the CDR3, the DNA is TGTGCCAGCAGCCAATTTAGAACAGGGAACACCGGGGAGCTGTTTTTT.